This TCR beta chain emerged from a study of shared clonotypes between healthy human individuals. This clone has a handful of counts. Data came from immunoSEQ multiplex PCR; TCRdb stores just in-frame clones and leaves some out. The sample lists around 2,000,000 clones; roughly 91% were seen once. The CDR3 consists of 15 residues. Germline loops: CDR1 MNHEY, CDR2 SMNVEV (reference sequence). The V and J ends lost 5 bases and 2 bases respectively, with 13 bases between them. CD45RO-negative, CCR7-selected cells formed the naive CD8 fraction, which excluded terminally differentiated effector memory CD45RA+ cells.

This receptor was taken from a man aged 18-30 years in good health. Some clones in this sample may be carry-over from other donors' samples. Sequencing was carried out using naive CD8+ T cells from PBMCs. This chain connects TRBV27 to TRBJ1-5; unclear D gene. The CDR3, as DNA: TGTGCCAGCAGTGGTCGGCAGAACGGCAATCAGCCCCAGCATTTT. Protein sequence: CASSGRQNGNQPQHF.